A selection of T cell receptor beta chains follows, all from one sample in a study of T cells after posttransplantation cyclophosphamide. Using immunoSEQ multiplex PCR, the repertoire was profiled, and TCRdb retains in-frame clones only, with some absent. Reported are 44,000 or so clones, none seen only once; the ten largest carry roughly 2%. Material for sequencing was PBMCs. The receptors were sampled from a man in his forties in good health, CMV-negative, and a related stem cell transplant donor. The CDR3 runs from the conserved cysteine through the conserved F or W. The D gene is left open where the match is weak. Rows may omit the clone size; those that give it use once, few, many or a size class.

size,D,J,V,DNA,CDR3
many,.,TRBJ2-2,TRBV7-2,TGTGCCAGCAGCCCCACTGGGCCTCAAAACACCGGGGAGCTGTTTTTT,CASSPTGPQNTGELFF
many,.,TRBJ1-2,TRBV18,TGTGCCAGCTCACCACCAGAGCTAAATGGCTACACCTTC,CASSPPELNGYTF
many,.,TRBJ2-3,TRBV5-8,TGTGCCAGCAGCTTGGGCGGCACTAGCACAGATACGCAGTATTTT,CASSLGGTSTDTQYF
many,.,TRBJ1-5,TRBV5-8,TGTGCCAGCAGTATGGAGGGCGGCAATCAGCCCCAGCATTTT,CASSMEGGNQPQHF
many,.,TRBJ1-1,TRBV9,TGTGCCAGCAGCGTAGACTCGAACACTGAAGCTTTCTTT,CASSVDSNTEAFF
many,TRBD1,TRBJ1-2,TRBV20-1,TGCAGTACGACAGGGTTCGATGGCTACACCTTC,CSTTGFDGYTF
many,.,TRBJ2-4,TRBV5-1,TGCGCCAGCAGCTTAGGAGGTGACGCCATTCAGTACTTC,CASSLGGDAIQYF
many,TRBD2,TRBJ2-1,TRBV11-2,TGTGCCAGCAGCCCGCTCGCGGGAGGGCGGAGCTCCTACAATGAGCAGTTCTTC,CASSPLAGGRSSYNEQFF
few,.,TRBJ2-7,TRBV28,TGTGCCAGCAGTTCAACGGGATTCAACGGTTACGAGCAGTACTTC,CASSSTGFNGYEQYF
many,TRBD1,TRBJ2-5,TRBV19,TGTGCCAGTAGTGCAGGGGGCGCTGAGACCCAGTACTTC,CASSAGGAETQYF
many,TRBD1,TRBJ2-7,TRBV5-4,TGTGCCAGCAGCTTTGGGGGCCCCAGGGGGCGTTACGAGCAGTACTTC,CASSFGGPRGRYEQYF
many,.,TRBJ2-7,TRBV11-2,TGTGCCAGCAGCTTAGAAGCGGTCGGAAACTACGAGCAGTACTTC,CASSLEAVGNYEQYF
many,.,TRBJ2-3,TRBV5-1,TGCGCCAGCAGCTGGGGGGAGAGCACAGATACGCAGTATTTT,CASSWGESTDTQYF
many,.,TRBJ1-5,TRBV30,TGTGCCTGGAGTGTACTAAGACAGCCCCAGCATTTT,CAWSVLRQPQHF
many,.,TRBJ2-5,TRBV5-5,TGTGCCAGCAGCTCCCGCGGACAGCAAGAGACCCAGTACTTC,CASSSRGQQETQYF
.,TRBD1,TRBJ2-7,TRBV5-1,TGCGCCAGCTCTACCGGGACAGAATCCTACGAGCAGTACTTC,CASSTGTESYEQYF
many,.,TRBJ1-2,TRBV19,TGTGCCAGTACCGGCGGGAACTATGGCTACACCTTC,CASTGGNYGYTF
many,.,TRBJ2-3,TRBV29-1,TGCAGCGTCGTTAAAGCTAGCACAGATACGCAGTATTTT,CSVVKASTDTQYF
many,TRBD2,TRBJ2-2,TRBV7-6,TGTGCCAGCAGCCCGGGACTAGCGGAGAACACCGGGGAGCTGTTTTTT,CASSPGLAENTGELFF